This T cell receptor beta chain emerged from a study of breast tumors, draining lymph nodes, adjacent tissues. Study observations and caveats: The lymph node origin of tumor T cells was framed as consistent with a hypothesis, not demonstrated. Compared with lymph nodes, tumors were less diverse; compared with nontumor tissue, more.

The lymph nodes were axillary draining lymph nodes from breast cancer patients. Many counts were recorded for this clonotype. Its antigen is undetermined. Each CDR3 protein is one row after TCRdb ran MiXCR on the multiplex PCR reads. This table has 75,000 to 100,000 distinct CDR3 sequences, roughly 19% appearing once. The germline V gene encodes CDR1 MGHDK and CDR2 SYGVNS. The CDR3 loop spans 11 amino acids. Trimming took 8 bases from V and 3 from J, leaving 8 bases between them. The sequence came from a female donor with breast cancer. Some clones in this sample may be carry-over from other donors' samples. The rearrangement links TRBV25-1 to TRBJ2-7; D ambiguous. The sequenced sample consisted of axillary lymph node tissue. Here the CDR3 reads CASGGGYEQYF. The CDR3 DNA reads TGTGCCAGCGGCGGTGGCTACGAGCAGTACTTC.